The source of this T cell receptor (beta chain) is a study of control samples from healthy donors and cancer patients. Germline CDR1 reads SGDLS; CDR2 reads YYNGEE. The CDR3 is 15 residues long. V lost 0 bases and J lost 2, with 9 bases in between. The table came from immunoSEQ multiplex PCR; TCRdb's copy has only in-frame clones and leaves some out. Here the sample spans 130,000 or so clones, about 93% being singletons. The chain uses TRBV9 and TRBJ1-3; D gene unclear. The receptor was isolated from a man aged 60-69 years with colorectal cancer. Sequencing was performed on PBMCs. Here the CDR3 reads CASSVGGQAGNTIYF. Here the CDR3 DNA reads TGTGCCAGCAGCGTAGGAGGGCAGGCTGGAAACACCATATATTTT.